Included here is one T cell receptor (beta chain) sequence, with context. What it binds is unknown. Germline CDR1 SGHVS, CDR2 FQNEAQ. V lost 5 bases and J 2 bases, leaving 10 bases between the germline ends. CDR3 size: 14 residues. Deep was the level at which the assay was run. Each subset's genomic DNA was split evenly across several immunoSEQ plates. The data were produced by immunoSEQ multiplex PCR, yet TCRdb's version contains in-frame clones alone and is incomplete. Of 550,000 to 800,000 clones listed, 90% are singletons. This sample was included in a study of shared clonotypes between healthy human individuals. Study-level points and caveats: Non-shared clonotypes had lower generation probabilities than those shared by all four donors.

CD45RO+ cells plus CCR7-negative CD45RA+ TemRA cells formed CD8 memory. Source material: memory CD8+ T cells from PBMCs. Subset of the sample: CD45RO+ cells pooled with CCR7-negative TemRA cells. The genes are TRBV7-8 and TRBJ1-5; D not certain. The receptor was derived from a man younger than 30 in good health. Some clones in this sample may be carry-over from other donors' samples. Here the CDR3 reads CASSLRRGNQPQHF. CDR3 sequence (DNA): TGTGCCAGCAGCCTTAGACGGGGCAATCAGCCCCAGCATTTT.